This T cell receptor (beta chain) was found in a study of blood T cell repertoires in COVID-19. Study information: PBMCs, B-cell-depleted T cells, or T cells provided the cDNA or gDNA that made up the material.

TCRdb's table, derived via immunoSEQ multiplex PCR, lists solely in-frame clones and lacks some. The data contain roughly 280,000 clones, 80% to 90% of them seen just once; the ten biggest clones take up roughly 11%. The CDR3 spans 14 residues. Germline CDR1 reads SNHLY; CDR2 reads FYNNEI. V was shortened by 1 base and J by 8 bases, with 12 bases between the two germline ends. The genes are TRBV2 and TRBJ2-1, with D possibly matching TRBD1 (5 bases). This TCR was recovered from a woman between 65 and 79 years old with acute or convalescent COVID-19. The specimen was peripheral blood. CDR3 sequence (DNA): TGTGCCAGCAGTGAAGGGGGCAGGGCGGATGAGCAGTTCTTC. Amino acid sequence: CASSEGGRADEQFF.